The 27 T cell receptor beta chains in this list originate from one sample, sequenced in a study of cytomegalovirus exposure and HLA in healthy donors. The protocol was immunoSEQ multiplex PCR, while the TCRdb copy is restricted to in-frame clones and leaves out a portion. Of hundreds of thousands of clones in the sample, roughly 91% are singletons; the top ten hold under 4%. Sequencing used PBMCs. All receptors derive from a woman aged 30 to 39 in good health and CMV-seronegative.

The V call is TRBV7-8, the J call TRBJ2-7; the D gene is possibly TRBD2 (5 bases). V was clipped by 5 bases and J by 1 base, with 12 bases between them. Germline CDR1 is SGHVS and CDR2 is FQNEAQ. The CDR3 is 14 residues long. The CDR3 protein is CASSRGSGSYEQYF. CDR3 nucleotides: TGTGCCAGCAGCCGAGGGTCGGGATCCTACGAGCAGTACTTC.

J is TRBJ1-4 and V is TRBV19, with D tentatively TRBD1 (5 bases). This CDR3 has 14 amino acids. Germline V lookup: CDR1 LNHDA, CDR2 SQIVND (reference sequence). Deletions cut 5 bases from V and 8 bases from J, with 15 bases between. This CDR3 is CASSPYGGREKLFF. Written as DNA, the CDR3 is TGTGCCAGTAGTCCCTATGGGGGTCGGGAAAAACTGTTTTTT.

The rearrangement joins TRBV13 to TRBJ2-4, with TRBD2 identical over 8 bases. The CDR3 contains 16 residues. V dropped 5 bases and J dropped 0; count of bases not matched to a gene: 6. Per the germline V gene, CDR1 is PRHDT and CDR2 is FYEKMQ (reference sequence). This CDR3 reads CASSPKRELAKNIQYF. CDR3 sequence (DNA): TGTGCCAGCAGCCCCAAGCGGGAGTTAGCCAAAAACATTCAGTACTTC.

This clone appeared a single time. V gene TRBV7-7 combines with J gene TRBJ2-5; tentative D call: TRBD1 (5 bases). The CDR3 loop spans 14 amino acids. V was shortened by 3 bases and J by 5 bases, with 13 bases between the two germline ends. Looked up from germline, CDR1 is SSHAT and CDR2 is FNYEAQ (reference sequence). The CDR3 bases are TGTGCCAGCAGCTTGGACACCATTGGGGAGACCCAGTACTTC. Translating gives CASSLDTIGETQYF.

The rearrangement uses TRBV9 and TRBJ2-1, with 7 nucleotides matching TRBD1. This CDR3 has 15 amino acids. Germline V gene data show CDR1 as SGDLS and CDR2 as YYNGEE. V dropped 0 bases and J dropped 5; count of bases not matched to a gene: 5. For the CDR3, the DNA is TGTGCCAGCAGCGTAGGTGGGGACAGAGACAATGAGCAGTTCTTC. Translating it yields CASSVGGDRDNEQFF. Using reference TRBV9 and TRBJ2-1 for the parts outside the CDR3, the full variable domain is DSGVTQTPKHLITATGQRVTLRCSPRSGDLSVYWYQQSLDQGLQFLIQYYNGEERAKGNILERFSAQQFPDLHSELNLSSLELGDSALYFCASSVGGDRDNEQFFGPGTRLTVL.

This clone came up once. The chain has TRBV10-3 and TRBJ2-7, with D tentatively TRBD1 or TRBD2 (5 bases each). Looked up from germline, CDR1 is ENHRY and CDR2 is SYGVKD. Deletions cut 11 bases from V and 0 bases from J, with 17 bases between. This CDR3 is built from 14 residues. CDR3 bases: TGTGCCTCAAGGGTGGGGGAAATCTCCTACGAGCAGTACTTC. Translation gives CASRVGEISYEQYF.

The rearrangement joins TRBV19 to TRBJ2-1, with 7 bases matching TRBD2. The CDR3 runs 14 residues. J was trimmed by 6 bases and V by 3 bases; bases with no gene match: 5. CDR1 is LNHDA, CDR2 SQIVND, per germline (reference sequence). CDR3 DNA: TGTGCCAGTAGTATCGGCGGGAGTCCCAATGAGCAGTTCTTC. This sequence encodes CASSIGGSPNEQFF.

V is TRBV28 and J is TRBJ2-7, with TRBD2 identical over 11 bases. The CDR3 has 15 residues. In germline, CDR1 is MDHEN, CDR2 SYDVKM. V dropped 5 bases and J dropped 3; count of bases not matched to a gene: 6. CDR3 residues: CASSRGTSGYYEQYF. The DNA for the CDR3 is TGTGCCAGCAGTCGAGGGACTAGCGGATACTACGAGCAGTACTTC.

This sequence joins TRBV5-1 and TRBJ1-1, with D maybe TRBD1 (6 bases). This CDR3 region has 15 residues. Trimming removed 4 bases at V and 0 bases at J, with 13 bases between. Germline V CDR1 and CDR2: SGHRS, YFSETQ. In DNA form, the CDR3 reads TGCGCCAGCAGCCCGAATACAGGGATGAACACTGAAGCTTTCTTT. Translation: CASSPNTGMNTEAFF.

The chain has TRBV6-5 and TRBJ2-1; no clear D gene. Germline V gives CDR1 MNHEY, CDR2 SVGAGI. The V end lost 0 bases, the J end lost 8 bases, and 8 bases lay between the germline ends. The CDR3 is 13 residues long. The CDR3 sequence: CASSYSGRYEQFF. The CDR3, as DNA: TGTGCCAGCAGTTACTCGGGAAGGTATGAGCAGTTCTTC.

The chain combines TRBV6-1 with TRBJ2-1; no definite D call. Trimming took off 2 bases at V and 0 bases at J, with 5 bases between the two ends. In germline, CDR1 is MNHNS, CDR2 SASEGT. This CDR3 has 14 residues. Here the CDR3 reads CASSELGSYNEQFF. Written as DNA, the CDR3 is TGTGCCAGCAGTGAATTGGGCTCCTACAATGAGCAGTTCTTC.

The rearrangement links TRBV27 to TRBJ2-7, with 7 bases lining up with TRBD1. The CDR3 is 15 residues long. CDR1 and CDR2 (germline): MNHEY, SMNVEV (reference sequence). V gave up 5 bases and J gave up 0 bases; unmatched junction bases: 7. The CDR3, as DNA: TGTGCCAGCAGTCCAAGCCGGGACAGCTCCTACGAGCAGTACTTC. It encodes CASSPSRDSSYEQYF.

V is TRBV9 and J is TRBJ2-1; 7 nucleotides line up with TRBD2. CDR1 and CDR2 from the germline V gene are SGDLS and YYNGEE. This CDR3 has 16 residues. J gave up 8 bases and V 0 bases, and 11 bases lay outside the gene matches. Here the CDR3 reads CASSVAGLVYFDEQFF. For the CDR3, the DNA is TGTGCCAGCAGCGTAGCTGGACTAGTTTACTTCGATGAGCAGTTCTTC.

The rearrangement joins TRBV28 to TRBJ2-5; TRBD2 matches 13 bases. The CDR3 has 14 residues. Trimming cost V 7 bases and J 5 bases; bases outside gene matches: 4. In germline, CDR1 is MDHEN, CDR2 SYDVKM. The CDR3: CASTTTSGRETQYF. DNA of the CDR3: TGTGCCAGCACCACGACTAGCGGGAGGGAGACCCAGTACTTC.

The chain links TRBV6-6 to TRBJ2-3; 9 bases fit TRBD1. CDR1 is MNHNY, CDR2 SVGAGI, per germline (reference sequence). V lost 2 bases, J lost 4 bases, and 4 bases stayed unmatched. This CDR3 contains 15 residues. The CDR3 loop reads CASSYGTGQADTQYF. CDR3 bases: TGTGCCAGCAGTTACGGGACAGGGCAAGCAGATACGCAGTATTTT.

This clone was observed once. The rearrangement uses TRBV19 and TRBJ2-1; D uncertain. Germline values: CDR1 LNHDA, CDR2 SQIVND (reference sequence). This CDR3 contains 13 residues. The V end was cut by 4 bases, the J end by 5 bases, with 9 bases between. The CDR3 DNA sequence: TGTGCCAGTAGTAGGACGACTCACAATGAGCAGTTCTTC. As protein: CASSRTTHNEQFF.

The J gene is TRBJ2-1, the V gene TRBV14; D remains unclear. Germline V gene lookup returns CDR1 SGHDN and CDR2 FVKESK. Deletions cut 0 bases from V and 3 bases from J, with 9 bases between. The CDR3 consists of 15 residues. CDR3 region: CASSQETVGYNEQFF. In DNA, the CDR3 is TGTGCCAGCAGCCAAGAAACTGTGGGCTACAATGAGCAGTTCTTC.

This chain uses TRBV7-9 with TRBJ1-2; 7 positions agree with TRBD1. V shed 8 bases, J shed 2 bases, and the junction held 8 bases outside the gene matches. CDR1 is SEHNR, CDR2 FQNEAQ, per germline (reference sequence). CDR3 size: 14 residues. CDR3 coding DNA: TGTGCCAGCGAGGGGACAGCCGAAAACTATGGCTACACCTTC. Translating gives CASEGTAENYGYTF.

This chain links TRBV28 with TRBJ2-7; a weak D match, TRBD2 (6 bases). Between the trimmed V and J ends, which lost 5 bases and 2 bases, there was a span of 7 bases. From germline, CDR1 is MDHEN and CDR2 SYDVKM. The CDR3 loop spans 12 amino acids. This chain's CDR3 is CASSRLAYEQYF. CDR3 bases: TGTGCCAGCAGTCGACTAGCCTACGAGCAGTACTTC.

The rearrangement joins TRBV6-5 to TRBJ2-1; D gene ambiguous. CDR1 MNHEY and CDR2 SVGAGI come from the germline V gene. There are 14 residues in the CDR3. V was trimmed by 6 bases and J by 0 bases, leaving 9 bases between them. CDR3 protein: CASSNRSSYNEQFF. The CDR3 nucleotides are TGTGCCAGCAGCAACCGGAGCTCCTACAATGAGCAGTTCTTC.

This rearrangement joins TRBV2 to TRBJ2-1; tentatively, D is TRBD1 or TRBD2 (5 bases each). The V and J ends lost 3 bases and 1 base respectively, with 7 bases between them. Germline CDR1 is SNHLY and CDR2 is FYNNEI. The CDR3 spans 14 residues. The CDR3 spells CASSERGSYNEQFF. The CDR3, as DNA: TGTGCCAGCAGTGAGAGGGGTTCCTACAATGAGCAGTTCTTC.

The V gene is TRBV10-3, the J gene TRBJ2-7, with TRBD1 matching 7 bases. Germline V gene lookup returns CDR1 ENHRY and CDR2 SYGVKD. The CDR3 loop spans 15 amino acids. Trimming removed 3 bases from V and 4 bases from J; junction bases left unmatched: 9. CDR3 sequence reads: CAISEPGTAIYEQYF. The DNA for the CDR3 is TGTGCCATCAGTGAACCTGGGACAGCCATATACGAGCAGTACTTC.

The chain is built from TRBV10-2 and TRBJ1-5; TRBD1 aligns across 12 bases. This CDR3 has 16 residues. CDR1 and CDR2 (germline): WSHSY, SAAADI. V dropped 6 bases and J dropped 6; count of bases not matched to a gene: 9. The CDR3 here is CASRAGTGGLGQPQHF. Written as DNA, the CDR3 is TGCGCCAGCAGAGCCGGGACAGGGGGCTTAGGTCAGCCCCAGCATTTT.

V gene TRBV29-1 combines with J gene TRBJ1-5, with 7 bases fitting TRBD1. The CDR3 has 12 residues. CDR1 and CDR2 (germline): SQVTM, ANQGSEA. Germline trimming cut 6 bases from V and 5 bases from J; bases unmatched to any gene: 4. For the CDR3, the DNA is TGCAGCGTCGGTACAGGGGATCAGCCCCAGCATTTT. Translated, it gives CSVGTGDQPQHF.

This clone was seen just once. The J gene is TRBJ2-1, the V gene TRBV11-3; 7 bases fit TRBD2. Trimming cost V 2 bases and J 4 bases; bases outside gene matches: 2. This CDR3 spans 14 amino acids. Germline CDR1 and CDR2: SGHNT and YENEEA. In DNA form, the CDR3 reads TGTGCCAGCAGCTTATGGCGGGAGTACAATGAGCAGTTCTTC. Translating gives CASSLWREYNEQFF.

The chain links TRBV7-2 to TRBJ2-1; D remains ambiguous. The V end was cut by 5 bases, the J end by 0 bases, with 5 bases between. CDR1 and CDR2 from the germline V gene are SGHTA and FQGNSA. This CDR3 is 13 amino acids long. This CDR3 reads CASSLSSYNEQFF. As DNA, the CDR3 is TGTGCCAGCAGCCTTAGCTCCTACAATGAGCAGTTCTTC.

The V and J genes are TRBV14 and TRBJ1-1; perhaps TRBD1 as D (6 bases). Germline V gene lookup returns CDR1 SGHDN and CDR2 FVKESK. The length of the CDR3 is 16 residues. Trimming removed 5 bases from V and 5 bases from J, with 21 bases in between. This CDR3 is CASSARRGRGRTEAFF. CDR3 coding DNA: TGTGCCAGCAGCGCCCGACGGGGGCGGGGAAGGACTGAAGCTTTCTTT.